In this sample, the clone carrying this T cell receptor beta chain turned up a few times. What it recognizes is unknown. Assay: immunoSEQ multiplex PCR; the TCRdb copy retains only in-frame clones and omits some. Found here are about 110,000 clones, about 87% of them singletons; the top ten hold less than 2%. The data are from a study of cytomegalovirus exposure and HLA in healthy donors. Broader study findings: Most TCR sequences proved rare, with some public TCRs found in many donors.

The length of the CDR3 is 13 residues. CDR1 and CDR2 from the germline V gene are SGHAT and FQNNGV. The V gene lost 4 bases and the J gene lost 4 bases, with 8 bases spanning the gap. Source material: PBMCs. The V gene is TRBV11-2, the J gene TRBJ1-5; D not resolved. The receptor was derived from a woman aged 18 to 35 in good health and CMV-seropositive. CDR3 sequence reads: CASSYQSNQPQHF. The CDR3 coding sequence is TGTGCCAGCAGCTATCAGTCGAATCAGCCCCAGCATTTT. Full variable domain (missing parts from reference TRBV11-2 and TRBJ1-5): EAGVAQSPRYKIIEKRQSVAFWCNPISGHATLYWYQQILGQGPKLLIQFQNNGVVDDSQLPKDRFSAERLKGVDSTLKIQPAKLEDSAVYLCASSYQSNQPQHFGDGTRLSIL.